This T cell receptor beta chain appears in the sequencing data of a study of T cells after yellow fever vaccination. The study's findings and limits: The CD4 and CD8 compartments had a small share of their clonotypes in common.

TCRdb re-analysed the 5' RACE reads in MiXCR, keeping a single row per CDR3 protein. The sample yields some 300,000 distinct CDR3 sequences, about 11% seen once. On this clonotype: Antigen unknown.

The V gene end was trimmed by 6 bases and the J gene end by 4 bases; junction bases not matched to a gene: 9. The CDR3 contains 14 residues. Germline V gene data show CDR1 as SNHLY and CDR2 as FYNNEI. The sequence was collected from a man aged 18 to 29 who received the YFV17D yellow fever vaccine. V usage is TRBV2 and J usage is TRBJ2-7; TRBD1 matches 7 bases. This sample comprised CD4+ T cells sorted from PBMCs, obtained 45 days after the yellow fever booster vaccination. CDR3 protein: CASSEQGPRYEQYF. In nucleotides, the CDR3 is TGTGCCAGCAGCGAACAGGGGCCCCGGTACGAGCAGTACTTC.